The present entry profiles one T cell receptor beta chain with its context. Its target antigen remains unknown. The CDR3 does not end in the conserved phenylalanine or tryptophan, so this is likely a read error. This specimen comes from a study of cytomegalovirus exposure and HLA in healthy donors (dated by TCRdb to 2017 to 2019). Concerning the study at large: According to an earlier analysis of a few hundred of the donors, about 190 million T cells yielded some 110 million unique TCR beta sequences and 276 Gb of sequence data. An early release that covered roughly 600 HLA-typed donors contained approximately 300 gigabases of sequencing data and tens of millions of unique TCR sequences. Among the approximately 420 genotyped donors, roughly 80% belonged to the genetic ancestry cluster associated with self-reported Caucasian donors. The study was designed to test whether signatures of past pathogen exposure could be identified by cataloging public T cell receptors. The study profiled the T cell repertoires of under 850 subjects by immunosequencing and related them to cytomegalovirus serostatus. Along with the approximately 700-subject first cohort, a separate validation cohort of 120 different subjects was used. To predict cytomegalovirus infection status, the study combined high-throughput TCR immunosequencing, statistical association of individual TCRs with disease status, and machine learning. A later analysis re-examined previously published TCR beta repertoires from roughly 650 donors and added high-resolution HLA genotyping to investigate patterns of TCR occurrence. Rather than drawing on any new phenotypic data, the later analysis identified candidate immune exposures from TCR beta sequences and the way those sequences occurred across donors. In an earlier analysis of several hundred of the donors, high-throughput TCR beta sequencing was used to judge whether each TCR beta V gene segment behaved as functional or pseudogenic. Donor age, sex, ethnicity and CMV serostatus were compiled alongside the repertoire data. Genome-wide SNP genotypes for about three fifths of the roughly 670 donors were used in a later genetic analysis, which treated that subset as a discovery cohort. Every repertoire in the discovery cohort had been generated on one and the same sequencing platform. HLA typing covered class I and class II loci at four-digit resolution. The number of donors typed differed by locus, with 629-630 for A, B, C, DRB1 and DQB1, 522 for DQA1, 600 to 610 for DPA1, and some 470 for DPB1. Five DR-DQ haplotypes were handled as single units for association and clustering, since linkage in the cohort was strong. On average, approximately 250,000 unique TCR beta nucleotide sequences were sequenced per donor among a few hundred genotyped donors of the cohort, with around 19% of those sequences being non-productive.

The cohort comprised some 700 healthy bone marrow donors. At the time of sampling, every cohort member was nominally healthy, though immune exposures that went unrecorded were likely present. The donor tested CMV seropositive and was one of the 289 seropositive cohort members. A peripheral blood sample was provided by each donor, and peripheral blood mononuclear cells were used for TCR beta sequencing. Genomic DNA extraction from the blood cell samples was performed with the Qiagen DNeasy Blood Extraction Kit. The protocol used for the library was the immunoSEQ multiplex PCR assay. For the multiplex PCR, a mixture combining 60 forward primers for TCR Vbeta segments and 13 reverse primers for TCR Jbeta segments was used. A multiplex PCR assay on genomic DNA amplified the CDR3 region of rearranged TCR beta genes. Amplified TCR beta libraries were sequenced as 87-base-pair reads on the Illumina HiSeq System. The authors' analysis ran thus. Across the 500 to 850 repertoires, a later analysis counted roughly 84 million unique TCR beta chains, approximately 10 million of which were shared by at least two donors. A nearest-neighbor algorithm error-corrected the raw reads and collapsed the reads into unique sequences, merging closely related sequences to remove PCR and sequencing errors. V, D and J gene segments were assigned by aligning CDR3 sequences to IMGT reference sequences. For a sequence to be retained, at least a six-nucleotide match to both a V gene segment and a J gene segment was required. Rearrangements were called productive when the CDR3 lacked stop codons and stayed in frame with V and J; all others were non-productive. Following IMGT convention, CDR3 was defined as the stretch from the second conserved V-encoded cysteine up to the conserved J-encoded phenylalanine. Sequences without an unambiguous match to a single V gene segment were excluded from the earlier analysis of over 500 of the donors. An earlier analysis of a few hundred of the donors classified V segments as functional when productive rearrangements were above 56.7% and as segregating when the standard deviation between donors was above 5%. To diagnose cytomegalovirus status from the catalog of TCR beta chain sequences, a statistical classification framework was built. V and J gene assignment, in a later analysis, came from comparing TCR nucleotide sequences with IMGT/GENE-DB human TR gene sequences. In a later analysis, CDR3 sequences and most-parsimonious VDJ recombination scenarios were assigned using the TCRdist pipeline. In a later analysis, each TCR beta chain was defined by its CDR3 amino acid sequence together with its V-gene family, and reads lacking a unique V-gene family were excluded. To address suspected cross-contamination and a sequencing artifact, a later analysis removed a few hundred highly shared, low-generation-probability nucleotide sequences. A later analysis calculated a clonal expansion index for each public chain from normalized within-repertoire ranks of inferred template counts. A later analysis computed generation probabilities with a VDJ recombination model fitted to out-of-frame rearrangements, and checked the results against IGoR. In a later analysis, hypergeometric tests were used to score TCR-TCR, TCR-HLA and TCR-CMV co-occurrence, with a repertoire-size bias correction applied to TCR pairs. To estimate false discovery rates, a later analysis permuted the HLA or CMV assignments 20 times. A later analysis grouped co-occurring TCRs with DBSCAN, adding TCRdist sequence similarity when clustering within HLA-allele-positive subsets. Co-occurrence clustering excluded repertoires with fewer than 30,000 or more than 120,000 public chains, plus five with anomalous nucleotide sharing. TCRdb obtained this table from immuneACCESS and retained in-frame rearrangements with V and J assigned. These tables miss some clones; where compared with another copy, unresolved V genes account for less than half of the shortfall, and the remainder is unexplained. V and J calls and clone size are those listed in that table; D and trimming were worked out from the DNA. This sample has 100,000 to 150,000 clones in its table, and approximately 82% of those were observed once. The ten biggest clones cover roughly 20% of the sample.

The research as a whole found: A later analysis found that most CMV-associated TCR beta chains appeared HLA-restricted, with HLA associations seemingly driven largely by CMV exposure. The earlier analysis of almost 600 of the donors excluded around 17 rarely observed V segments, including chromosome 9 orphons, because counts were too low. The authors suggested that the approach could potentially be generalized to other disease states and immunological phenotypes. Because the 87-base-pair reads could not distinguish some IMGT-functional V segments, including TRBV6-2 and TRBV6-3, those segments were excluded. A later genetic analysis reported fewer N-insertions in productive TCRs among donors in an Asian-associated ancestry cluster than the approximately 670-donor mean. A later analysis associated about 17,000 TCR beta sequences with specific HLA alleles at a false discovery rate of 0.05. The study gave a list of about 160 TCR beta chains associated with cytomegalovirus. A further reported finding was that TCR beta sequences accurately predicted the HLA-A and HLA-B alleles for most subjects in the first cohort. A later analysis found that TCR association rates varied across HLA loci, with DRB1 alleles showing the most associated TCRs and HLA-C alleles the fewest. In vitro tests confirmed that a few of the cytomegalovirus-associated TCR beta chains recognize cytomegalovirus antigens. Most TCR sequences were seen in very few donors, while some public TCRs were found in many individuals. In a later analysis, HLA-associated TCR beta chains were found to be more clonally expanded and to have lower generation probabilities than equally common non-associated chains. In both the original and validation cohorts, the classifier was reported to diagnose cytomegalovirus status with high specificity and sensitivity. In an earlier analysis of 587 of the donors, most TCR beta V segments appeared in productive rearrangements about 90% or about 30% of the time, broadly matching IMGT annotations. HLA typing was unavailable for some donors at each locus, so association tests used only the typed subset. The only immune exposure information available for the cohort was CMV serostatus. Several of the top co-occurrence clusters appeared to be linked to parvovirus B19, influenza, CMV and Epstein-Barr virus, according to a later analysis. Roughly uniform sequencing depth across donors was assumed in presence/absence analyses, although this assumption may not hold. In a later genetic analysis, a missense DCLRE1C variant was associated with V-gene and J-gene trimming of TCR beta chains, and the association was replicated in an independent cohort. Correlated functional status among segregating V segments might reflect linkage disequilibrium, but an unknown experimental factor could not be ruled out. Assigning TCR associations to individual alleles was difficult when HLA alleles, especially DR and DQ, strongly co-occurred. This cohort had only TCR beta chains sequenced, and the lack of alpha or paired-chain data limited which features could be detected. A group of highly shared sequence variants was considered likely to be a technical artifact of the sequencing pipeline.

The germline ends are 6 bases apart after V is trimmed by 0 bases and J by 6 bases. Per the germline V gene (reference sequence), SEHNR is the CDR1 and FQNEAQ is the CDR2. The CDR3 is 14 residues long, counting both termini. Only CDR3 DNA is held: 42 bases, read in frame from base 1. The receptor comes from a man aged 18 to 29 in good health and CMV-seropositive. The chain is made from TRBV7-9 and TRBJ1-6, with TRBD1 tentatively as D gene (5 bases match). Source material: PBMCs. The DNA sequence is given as TGTGCCAGCAGCTTAGCGCAGGGTAATTCACCCCTCCACCTT. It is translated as CASSLAQGNSPLHL.